Described below is a single T cell receptor beta chain sequence and its context. What it recognizes is unknown. This sample stems from a study of cytomegalovirus exposure and HLA in healthy donors. Study-level information: A data release that came early held approximately 85 million unique TCRs from HLA-typed donors.

General study findings and limits: Prior analysis indicated that the majority of TCR beta V segments exhibited productivity approximately 90% or approximately 30% of the time.

CDR1 and CDR2 (germline): SGHRS, YFSETQ. Trimming pared 4 bases from V and 5 bases from J, leaving 20 bases between. The CDR3 spans 16 residues. PCR amplification relied on 60 Vbeta primers (plus 13 Jbeta primers). Sequencing was performed with immunoSEQ multiplex PCR; in TCRdb, only in-frame clones are kept and a portion is missing. The sample contains 40,000 to 55,000 clones, roughly 76% of which appear only once. This chain joins TRBV5-1 and TRBJ2-3; possibly TRBD2 for D (5 bases). The clonotype comes from a man aged 25-40 years in good health and CMV-seronegative. Sequencing was done on a sample of PBMCs. This CDR3 reads CASSLTGGSVRDTQYF. The CDR3 DNA sequence: TGCGCCAGCAGCCTTACTGGTGGGAGCGTACGAGATACGCAGTATTTT.